This TCR beta chain was captured in a study of blood T cell repertoires in COVID-19. The assay was immunoSEQ multiplex PCR, and TCRdb's table has in-frame clones only and misses some. The sample lists hundreds of thousands of clones; 87% were seen once. The sequenced sample was PBMCs or T cells enriched from blood (not recorded which). This receptor was identified in a woman in her thirties or forties who had recovered from COVID-19.

CDR3 sequence reads: CASSGAQGDYGYTF. The DNA for the CDR3 is TGTGCCAGCAGCGGTGCACAGGGGGACTATGGCTACACCTTC. The rearrangement uses TRBV5-6 and TRBJ1-2, with TRBD1 matching over 8 bases. Per germline, CDR1 SGHDT and CDR2 YYEEEE. This CDR3 spans 14 amino acids. V lost 4 bases to trimming and J lost 3 bases; unmatched junction nucleotides: 5. Full variable domain (outside the CDR3, taken from reference TRBV5-6 and TRBJ1-2): DAGVTQSPTHLIKTRGQQVTLRCSPKSGHDTVSWYQQALGQGPQFIFQYYEEEERQRGNFPDRFSGHQFPNYSSELNVNALLLGDSALYLCASSGAQGDYGYTFGSGTRLTVV.